These 4 T cell receptor beta chains originate from one sample sequenced in a study of blood T cells in healthy people across ages. A sample-barcoded 5' primer and a J-beta primer mix were used in a second PCR of roughly 6 to 11 cycles. MiXCR was run by TCRdb on the 5' RACE reads, yielding one entry per CDR3 protein. The profile covers about 970,000 distinct CDR3 sequences, with roughly half appearing a single time and over 20% taken by the ten largest. The sample taken for sequencing was blood. These receptors were obtained from a woman in her sixties in good health.

This clonotype was counted between two and nine times. This chain links TRBV4-3 with TRBJ2-7, with TRBD1 matching over 9 bases. Germline assignment: CDR1 LGHNA and CDR2 YSLEER. Trimming cost V 0 bases and J 3 bases; bases outside gene matches: 6. The CDR3 has 16 residues. CDR3 sequence reads: CASSQDLRTGDYEQYF. CDR3 coding DNA: TGCGCCAGCAGCCAAGATCTAAGGACAGGGGACTACGAGCAGTACTTC.

This clonotype appeared a few times. The V gene is TRBV7-9, the J gene TRBJ1-1, with 9 bases fitting TRBD1. CDR3 size: 11 residues. V was pared by 5 bases and J by 12 bases, with 4 bases of the junction left unmatched. Germline assignment: CDR1 SEHNR and CDR2 FQNEAQ (reference sequence). The CDR3 bases are TGTGCCAGCAGCCCGGACAGGGGATCTTTCTTT. It codes for CASSPDRGSFF.

This clonotype has just a few counts. The chain uses TRBV7-9 and TRBJ2-7; TRBD2 agrees at 8 bases. V was pared by 3 bases and J by 5 bases, with 9 bases of the junction left unmatched. The germline gives CDR1 SEHNR, CDR2 FQNEAQ (reference sequence). The CDR3 sequence is 15 residues long. The CDR3 protein is CASSFQRERYHEQYF. The CDR3 DNA sequence: TGTGCCAGCAGCTTTCAGCGGGAGAGGTACCACGAGCAGTACTTC.

The V gene is TRBV27, the J gene TRBJ1-2; 7 nucleotides agree with TRBD1. Germline V lookup: CDR1 MNHEY, CDR2 SMNVEV (reference sequence). V gave up 3 bases and J gave up 6 bases; unmatched junction bases: 10. The CDR3 totals 15 residues. CDR3 residues: CASSFSAGGGNGYTF. The CDR3 DNA reads TGTGCCAGCAGTTTTTCGGCAGGGGGAGGGAATGGCTACACCTTC.